This T cell receptor beta chain comes out of a study of cytomegalovirus exposure and HLA in healthy donors. Whole-study findings and limits: A cluster of highly shared sequence variants was likely a sequencing artifact. Being productive about 87% or about 30% of the time was typical of most TCR beta V segments in an earlier analysis. Prediction of most subjects' HLA-A and HLA-B alleles by TCR beta sequences was reportedly accurate. Whilst most TCR sequences proved rare, a subset of public TCRs occurred across many donors.

It was with 60 Vbeta and 13 Jbeta primers that the PCR ran. Repertoires were generated with immunoSEQ multiplex PCR, while TCRdb's copy carries only in-frame clones and drops some. The sample consists of about 120,000 clones, over 60% of them appearing once. V lost 5 bases, J lost 0 bases, and 13 bases lay in between. From germline, CDR1 is SGHTA and CDR2 FQGNSA. There are 15 residues in the CDR3. Remarks on this clone: Its specificity is unknown.

The source of this sequence is a young man in good health and CMV-seropositive. The chain uses TRBV7-2 and TRBJ2-5; a possible D gene is TRBD2 (6 bases). Material for sequencing was PBMCs. DNA of the CDR3: TGTGCCAGCAGCGCGGCCCGGGACTACCAAGAGACCCAGTACTTC. Protein: CASSAARDYQETQYF.